These 20 T cell receptor beta chains were all obtained from the same sample, sequenced in a study of CD8 T cells in Susac syndrome. Random-hexamer reverse transcription was applied to about 0.5 to 1 ug RNA. In TCRdb, the immunoSEQ multiplex PCR reads were re-called with MiXCR into one record per CDR3 protein. The sample lists 200,000 to 250,000 distinct CDR3 sequences, about 95% occurring once. The specimen was CD4+ T cells from PBMCs. The receptors come from a human donor with multiple sclerosis.

The chain joins TRBV6-5 to TRBJ2-5, with a tentative D call TRBD2 (6 bases). The CDR3 covers 14 residues. The V gene's germline CDR1 is MNHEY and CDR2 SVGAGI. V lost 4 bases and J lost 5, with 14 bases in between. The DNA of the CDR3 is TGTGCCAGCAGTTCGACTAGTGGTCGGGAGACCCAGTACTTC. It is translated as CASSSTSGRETQYF.

The chain links TRBV27 to TRBJ2-7; 7 positions match TRBD2. CDR3 length: 15 amino acids. The germline V gene encodes CDR1 MNHEY and CDR2 SMNVEV (reference sequence). The ends lost 5 bases at V and 0 bases at J; junction bases unmatched: 7. CDR3 region: CASSGRGVSSYEQYF. The CDR3 bases are TGTGCCAGCAGTGGTCGGGGGGTTAGCTCCTACGAGCAGTACTTC.

The sample holds one count of this clonotype. The CDR3: CASSLGRTSRDEQFF. DNA of the CDR3: TGTGCCAGCAGTTTAGGCCGGACCTCAAGGGATGAGCAGTTCTTC. The V gene is TRBV12-3 or TRBV12-4, the J gene TRBJ2-1; D uncertain. The V and J ends lost 1 base and 8 bases respectively, with 15 bases between them. The CDR3 runs 15 residues.

The J gene is TRBJ1-1, the V gene TRBV7-2, with TRBD1 as a possible D gene (6 bases). The CDR3 extends over 16 amino acids. V was cut by 1 base and J by 1 base, with 13 bases left in between. Germline V gene lookup returns CDR1 SGHTA and CDR2 FQGNSA. In DNA, the CDR3 is TGTGCCAGCAGCTTAGGAGGGGGGCCGGGGAACACTGAAGCTTTCTTT. This codes for CASSLGGGPGNTEAFF.

This chain connects TRBV3-1 to TRBJ1-1; TRBD1 is a possible D gene (5 bases). Trimming stripped 4 bases from V and 13 bases from J, with 19 bases between. Germline loops: CDR1 LGHDT, CDR2 YNNKEL (reference sequence). This CDR3 has 13 amino acids. The CDR3 is CASSPTSAGEVFF. The CDR3 DNA reads TGTGCCAGCAGCCCCACATCCGCGGGGGAGGTTTTCTTT.

In its sample, this clonotype was seen once. The chain has TRBV20-1 and TRBJ1-6; the D gene is possibly TRBD1 (5 bases). V lost 0 bases and J lost 4, with 7 bases in between. Germline CDR1 and CDR2: DFQATT and SNEGSKA (reference sequence). This CDR3 region has 14 residues. The CDR3: CSARDGGYNSPLHF. CDR3 nucleotide sequence: TGCAGTGCTAGAGATGGGGGATATAATTCACCCCTCCACTTT.

This chain connects TRBV29-1 to TRBJ2-1; 9 bases fit TRBD2. This CDR3 contains 16 residues. The germline CDR1 and CDR2 sequences are SQVTM and ANQGSEA. V lost 1 base and J lost 7; bases outside the gene matches: 11. The CDR3 coding sequence is TGCAGCGTTGAAGCTGGCGGGAGGGCCTGGGGAAATGAGCAGTTCTTC. Encoded protein: CSVEAGGRAWGNEQFF.

The V call is TRBV20-1, the J call TRBJ1-5; 7 bases agree with TRBD1. CDR3 length: 14 residues. J was trimmed by 2 bases and V by 4 bases; bases with no gene match: 5. Germline CDR1 reads DFQATT; CDR2 reads SNEGSKA (reference sequence). DNA for the CDR3: TGCAGTGCTACAACGGGACAGCGCAATCAGCCCCAGCATTTT. Protein sequence: CSATTGQRNQPQHF.

The chain employs TRBV7-3 and TRBJ2-2, with 14 bases matching TRBD2. CDR1 and CDR2 from the germline V gene are SGHTA and FQGTGA. V lost 3 bases to trimming and J lost 6 bases; unmatched junction nucleotides: 6. CDR3 length: 17 residues. The CDR3 region has the DNA TGTGCCAGCAGCTTTGAGGGACTAGCGGGAGCCCCCGGGGAGCTGTTTTTT. Protein product: CASSFEGLAGAPGELFF.

The CDR3 here is CASSYVLGKETQYF. The CDR3, as DNA: TGTGCCAGCAGTTACGTCTTGGGAAAAGAGACCCAGTACTTC. The gene calls are TRBV6-2 or TRBV6-3 and TRBJ2-5; D unclear. This CDR3 has 14 amino acids. V was pared by 2 bases and J by 3 bases, with 10 bases between. Germline CDR1 and CDR2: MNHEY and SVGEGT.

The chain combines TRBV7-9 with TRBJ2-3; D perhaps matches TRBD2 (6 bases). The CDR3 has 15 residues. CDR1 is SEHNR and CDR2 is FQNEAQ in the germline V gene (reference sequence). V gave up 3 bases and J gave up 1 base, with 11 bases separating them. The DNA for the CDR3 is TGTGCCAGCAGCTTCGACGGGGGTCGCACAGATACGCAGTATTTT. This gives the protein CASSFDGGRTDTQYF.

The chain is built from TRBV2 and TRBJ2-5; 11 bases map to TRBD1. Per germline, CDR1 SNHLY and CDR2 FYNNEI. The CDR3 has 14 residues. The V gene end was trimmed by 4 bases and the J gene end by 4 bases; junction bases not matched to a gene: 2. CDR3 nucleotides: TGTGCCAGCAGTGGGACAGGGGGCGTAGAGACCCAGTACTTC. Translated, it gives CASSGTGGVETQYF.

The chain recombines TRBV27 with TRBJ1-1; tentative D call: TRBD1 (6 bases). V lost 7 bases and J lost 7, with 19 bases in between. Germline V gives CDR1 MNHEY, CDR2 SMNVEV (reference sequence). The CDR3 spans 14 residues. This chain's CDR3 is CASTPRPGAGEAFF. For the CDR3, the DNA is TGTGCCAGCACCCCTCGGCCAGGGGCTGGTGAAGCTTTCTTT.

This sequence joins TRBV20-1 and TRBJ1-2; 9 bases map to TRBD1. CDR3 length: 16 residues. Per germline, CDR1 DFQATT and CDR2 SNEGSKA (reference sequence). V dropped 1 base and J dropped 5; count of bases not matched to a gene: 11. CDR3: CSARVGGTGQRYGYTF. DNA for the CDR3: TGCAGTGCTAGAGTAGGTGGGACAGGGCAAAGATATGGCTACACCTTC.

The chain employs TRBV6-5 and TRBJ1-2, with 8 bases fitting TRBD1. This CDR3 region has 13 residues. V lost 6 bases to trimming and J lost 5 bases; unmatched junction nucleotides: 5. CDR1 and CDR2 (germline): MNHEY, SVGAGI. The CDR3 loop reads CASRLTGAYGYTF. The CDR3 nucleotides read TGTGCCAGCAGGTTGACAGGGGCTTATGGCTACACCTTC.

The DNA for the CDR3 is TGTGCCAGTCGGACAGCCCTACTTCCCCAGCATTTT. Translating gives CASRTALLPQHF. The rearrangement links TRBV19 to TRBJ1-5; D may be TRBD1 (6 bases). Germline V gene lookup returns CDR1 LNHDA and CDR2 SQIVND (reference sequence). Trimming removed 8 bases from V and 10 bases from J, with 15 bases in between. The CDR3 has 12 amino acids.

The genes are TRBV20-1 and TRBJ2-1; 7 bases fit TRBD1. Germline V gene lookup returns CDR1 DFQATT and CDR2 SNEGSKA (reference sequence). V lost 5 bases to trimming and J lost 3 bases; unmatched junction nucleotides: 7. The CDR3 sequence is 14 residues long. The CDR3 sequence: CSADNRDSYNEQFF. CDR3 bases: TGCAGTGCTGACAACCGGGACAGCTACAATGAGCAGTTCTTC.

This chain uses TRBV12-5 with TRBJ2-1; tentative D call: TRBD2 (6 bases). This CDR3 contains 14 residues. V was shortened by 1 base and J by 4 bases, with 8 bases between the two germline ends. Germline loops: CDR1 LGHNT, CDR2 FRNRAP. The CDR3 DNA reads as TGTGCTAGTGGTTTGGCGGGGGTATACAATGAGCAGTTCTTC. This translates into CASGLAGVYNEQFF.

This clonotype appeared a single time. The chain joins TRBV3-1 to TRBJ1-5; no clear D. The germline V gene has CDR1 LGHDT and CDR2 YNNKEL (reference sequence). The CDR3 is 14 amino acids. Trimming took off 4 bases at V and 4 bases at J, with 11 bases between the two ends. The CDR3 DNA is TGTGCCAGCAGCCGAAGCGGGCGGAATCAGCCCCAGCATTTT. It specifies CASSRSGRNQPQHF. Full variable domain (rest looked up from reference TRBV3-1 and TRBJ1-5): DTAVSQTPKYLVTQMGNDKSIKCEQNLGHDTMYWYKQDSKKFLKIMFSYNNKELIINETVPNRFSPKSPDKAHLNLHINSLELGDSAVYFCASSRSGRNQPQHFGDGTRLSIL.

V and J are TRBV7-6 and TRBJ2-3; no clear D. With 5 bases removed from V and 1 base from J, the gap between germline ends came to 10 bases. This CDR3 is 14 amino acids long. Per the germline V gene, CDR1 is SGHVS and CDR2 is FNYEAQ. CDR3 nucleotide sequence: TGTGCCAGCAGCCCCCGGAGTGGCACAGATACGCAGTATTTT. Its protein is CASSPRSGTDTQYF.